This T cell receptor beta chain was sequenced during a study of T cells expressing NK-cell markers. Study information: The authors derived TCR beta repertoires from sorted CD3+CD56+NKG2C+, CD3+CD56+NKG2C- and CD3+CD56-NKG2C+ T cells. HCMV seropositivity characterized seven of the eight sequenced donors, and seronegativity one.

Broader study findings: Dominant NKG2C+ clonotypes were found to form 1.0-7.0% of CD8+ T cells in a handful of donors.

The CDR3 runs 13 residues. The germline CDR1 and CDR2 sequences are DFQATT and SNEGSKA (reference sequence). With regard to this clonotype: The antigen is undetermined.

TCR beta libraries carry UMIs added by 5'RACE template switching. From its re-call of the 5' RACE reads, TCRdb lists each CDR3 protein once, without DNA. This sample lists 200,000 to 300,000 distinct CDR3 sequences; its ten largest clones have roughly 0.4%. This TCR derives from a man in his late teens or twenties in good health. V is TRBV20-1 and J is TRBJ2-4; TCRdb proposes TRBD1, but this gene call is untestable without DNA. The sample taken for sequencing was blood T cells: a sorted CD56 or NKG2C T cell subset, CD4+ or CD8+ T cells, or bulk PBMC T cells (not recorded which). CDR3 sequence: CSAPGLASNIQYF.